These 20 T cell receptor beta chains were all obtained from the same sample, sequenced in a study of vaccination and CD4 T cells after COVID-19. Documented time point: late sampling 161 to 241 days after vaccination in a few convalescent patients. Treatment defined: roughly 10-day PBMC culture with coronavirus spike peptide pools or control peptides (ViraFEST assay). Cultured CD4+ T cell DNA underwent sequencing with the Oncomine TCR Beta short-read assay. TCRdb re-called the PCR reads through MiXCR, storing one row per CDR3 protein. Of about 26,000 distinct CDR3 sequences listed, more than 35% are singletons. The antigens of these receptors remain unknown. The source was CD4+ T cells from blood, cultured in vitro, collected about 7 months after SARS-CoV-2 vaccination. The receptors were sampled from a human donor who had recovered from COVID-19.

This chain links TRBV20-1 with TRBJ1-5; 12 nucleotides match TRBD1. Per the germline V gene, CDR1 is DFQATT and CDR2 is SNEGSKA (reference sequence). The CDR3 loop spans 18 amino acids. After removal of 0 bases from V and 6 bases from J, the junction contained 12 bases not matched to a gene. This chain's CDR3 is CSARDWGQGAIGFQPQHF. Here the CDR3 DNA reads TGCAGTGCTAGAGATTGGGGACAGGGGGCCATAGGTTTTCAGCCCCAGCATTTT.

This clonotype came up a few times. The V and J genes are TRBV20-1 and TRBJ2-1, with a tentative D call TRBD2 (5 bases). The CDR3 loop spans 14 amino acids. CDR1 is DFQATT and CDR2 is SNEGSKA in the germline V gene (reference sequence). V dropped 2 bases and J dropped 8 bases, with 16 bases sitting between them. The CDR3 reads CSARPSGGRDEQFF. The CDR3 nucleotides are TGCAGTGCTAGACCCAGCGGAGGCCGAGATGAGCAGTTCTTC.

The chain uses TRBV15 and TRBJ2-7; the match to TRBD1 covers 8 bases. V lost 1 base, J lost 6 bases, and 5 bases stayed unmatched. Germline assignment: CDR1 LNHNV and CDR2 YYDKDF (reference sequence). The CDR3 covers 14 residues. Here the CDR3 reads CATSRGTGSIEQYF. CDR3 DNA sequence: TGTGCCACCAGCAGAGGGACAGGGTCTATCGAGCAGTACTTC.

This clonotype has only a few counts. The chain recombines TRBV15 with TRBJ2-1, with 11 nucleotides matching TRBD2. J lost 4 bases, V lost 8 bases, and 1 base had no gene match. CDR1 is LNHNV, CDR2 YYDKDF, per germline (reference sequence). This CDR3 is built from 13 residues. The CDR3 sequence: CATGTSGYNEQFF. The DNA for the CDR3 is TGTGCCACCGGGACTAGCGGTTACAATGAGCAGTTCTTC.

DNA for the CDR3: TGCGCCAGCAGCCAAGACATGGTAAGTTGGAAGGCAGCCTTCTACGAGCAGTACTTC. This sequence encodes CASSQDMVSWKAAFYEQYF. The chain uses TRBV4-1 and TRBJ2-7; D remains unclear. Trimming cost V 0 bases and J 3 bases, with 24 bases left between them. Germline CDR1 MGHRA, CDR2 YSYEKL. The CDR3 is made up of 19 amino acids.

The rearrangement joins TRBV10-3 to TRBJ1-5; no reliable D call. Trimming removed 2 bases at V and 0 bases at J, with 5 bases between. The CDR3 spans 14 residues. Germline V lookup: CDR1 ENHRY, CDR2 SYGVKD. The DNA for the CDR3 is TGTGCCATCAGTGAGACAGTTAGCAATCAGCCCCAGCATTTT. Translation gives CAISETVSNQPQHF.

The gene calls are TRBV20-1 and TRBJ2-7, with 9 bases lining up with TRBD1. Germline V gene sequence: CDR1 DFQATT, CDR2 SNEGSKA (reference sequence). J was trimmed by 7 bases and V by 6 bases; bases with no gene match: 16. This CDR3 is 15 amino acids long. CDR3 in DNA: TGCAGTGCCCGGGACAGGGACCAATTCCTACGGGAGCAGTACTTC. Translating gives CSARDRDQFLREQYF.

This clonotype has only a few counts. The V gene is TRBV6-5, the J gene TRBJ2-7, with a possible D match to TRBD1 (5 bases). Trimming pared 2 bases from V and 2 bases from J, leaving 13 bases between. CDR1 is MNHEY, CDR2 SVGAGI, per germline. There are 15 residues in the CDR3. The CDR3 nucleotides read TGTGCCAGCAGTTACGGAAGTCAGGGTGCCTACGAGCAGTACTTC. This gives the protein CASSYGSQGAYEQYF.

A few counts support this clonotype. The gene calls are TRBV6-5 and TRBJ2-7, with D unresolved. Germline-derived CDR1 and CDR2 are MNHEY and SVGAGI. This CDR3 region has 12 residues. V lost 4 bases and J lost 2, with 6 bases in between. CDR3 sequence (DNA): TGTGCCAGCAGTTCCGATACCTACGAGCAGTACTTC. Encoded protein: CASSSDTYEQYF.

In this sample, this clonotype turned up a few times. The chain is built from TRBV6-4 and TRBJ2-7; D not certain. The CDR3 spans 10 residues. Germline CDR1 MRHNA, CDR2 SNTAGT. V shed 7 bases and J shed 4 bases, with 5 bases lying between them. CDR3 DNA sequence: TGTGCCAGCAACCTATACGAGCAGTACTTC. Amino acid sequence: CASNLYEQYF.

Relative to its sample, this clonotype is medium-sized. This CDR3 is CASSIRDRGGNQPQHF. CDR3 sequence (DNA): TGTGCCAGTAGTATCCGGGACAGGGGGGGCAATCAGCCCCAGCATTTT. The chain joins TRBV19 to TRBJ1-5; 11 bases are shared with TRBD1. With 3 bases clipped from V and 2 bases from J, the junction kept 3 bases outside the gene matches. The CDR3 extends over 16 amino acids. CDR1 is LNHDA, CDR2 SQIVND, per germline (reference sequence).

The genes are TRBV7-3 and TRBJ2-1, with 10 bases lining up with TRBD2. Losses at the gene ends were 0 bases for V and 6 bases for J; bases not matched to a gene: 5. In germline, CDR1 is SGHTA, CDR2 FQGTGA. The CDR3 has 16 amino acids. The DNA for the CDR3 is TGTGCCAGCAGCTTAACCGGGTCTAGCGGGAGCAATGAGCAGTTCTTC. It encodes CASSLTGSSGSNEQFF.

This clonotype was counted between two and nine times. The genes are TRBV28 and TRBJ2-5; D assignment may be TRBD1 or TRBD2 (6 bases each). V was clipped by 8 bases and J by 2 bases, with 12 bases between them. This CDR3 region has 13 residues. CDR1 is MDHEN and CDR2 is SYDVKM in the germline V gene. Here the CDR3 reads CASVGGRQETQYF. In DNA form, the CDR3 reads TGTGCCAGCGTGGGGGGCCGTCAAGAGACCCAGTACTTC.

The chain carries TRBV4-3 and TRBJ2-3; unclear D gene. CDR3 size: 14 residues. Trimming left V 5 bases short and J 0 bases short, with 9 bases between. Germline loops: CDR1 LGHNA, CDR2 YSLEER. CDR3 sequence reads: CASSRAYSTDTQYF. The CDR3 DNA reads TGCGCCAGCAGCAGGGCATATAGCACAGATACGCAGTATTTT.

The V call is TRBV4-1, the J call TRBJ2-5; 9 positions match TRBD2. The CDR3 totals 16 residues. The V and J ends lost 3 bases and 4 bases, in that order; junction bases with no gene match: 9. Germline CDR1 MGHRA, CDR2 YSYEKL. The CDR3 sequence is CASSQPSGVVRETQYF. The CDR3 DNA is TGCGCCAGCAGCCAGCCTAGCGGGGTTGTGAGAGAGACCCAGTACTTC.

This clonotype has more than one count but fewer than ten. The chain couples TRBV5-8 to TRBJ1-5; D possibly corresponds to TRBD1 (5 bases). Trimming shortened V by 0 bases and J by 2 bases, and 12 bases separated the two germline ends. The length of the CDR3 is 16 residues. The germline V gene has CDR1 SGHTS and CDR2 YDEGEE. CDR3 bases: TGTGCCAGCAGCTTGGGGGGGATCATTGGCAATCAGCCCCAGCATTTT. This translates into CASSLGGIIGNQPQHF.

The V call is TRBV15, the J call TRBJ2-4; 11 bases are a match to TRBD1. Germline V lookup: CDR1 LNHNV, CDR2 YYDKDF (reference sequence). Trimming removed 0 bases from V and 9 bases from J; junction bases left unmatched: 10. This CDR3 is 17 amino acids long. The CDR3 reads CATSRDLGQGVTVIQYF. CDR3 bases: TGTGCCACCAGCAGAGATCTGGGACAGGGGGTAACGGTCATTCAGTACTTC.

The rearrangement uses TRBV27 and TRBJ2-1, with 8 bases matching TRBD1. The CDR3 runs 16 residues. The trim removed 6 bases at V and 1 base at J, leaving 8 bases unmatched. Germline V CDR1 and CDR2: MNHEY, SMNVEV (reference sequence). Here the CDR3 DNA reads TGTGCCAGCAGGAACTTCCGGGACAGGTCCTACAATGAGCAGTTCTTC. This translates into CASRNFRDRSYNEQFF.

This chain links TRBV29-1 with TRBJ1-1; 7 bases are a match to TRBD1. V was clipped by 7 bases and J by 3 bases; unmatched bases: 8. The CDR3 has 13 amino acids. CDR1 is SQVTM, CDR2 ANQGSEA, per germline. The DNA of the CDR3 is TGCAGCGCGACTCCACAGGGGTACACTGAAGCTTTCTTT. Translating gives CSATPQGYTEAFF.

The rearrangement joins TRBV9 to TRBJ2-7, with a tentative D call TRBD1 (5 bases). This CDR3 has 13 residues. V was clipped by 0 bases and J by 5 bases, with 9 bases between them. Germline V gene data show CDR1 as SGDLS and CDR2 as YYNGEE. Written as DNA, the CDR3 is TGTGCCAGCAGCGTAGGTGCAGGGAACGAGCAGTACTTC. This sequence encodes CASSVGAGNEQYF.